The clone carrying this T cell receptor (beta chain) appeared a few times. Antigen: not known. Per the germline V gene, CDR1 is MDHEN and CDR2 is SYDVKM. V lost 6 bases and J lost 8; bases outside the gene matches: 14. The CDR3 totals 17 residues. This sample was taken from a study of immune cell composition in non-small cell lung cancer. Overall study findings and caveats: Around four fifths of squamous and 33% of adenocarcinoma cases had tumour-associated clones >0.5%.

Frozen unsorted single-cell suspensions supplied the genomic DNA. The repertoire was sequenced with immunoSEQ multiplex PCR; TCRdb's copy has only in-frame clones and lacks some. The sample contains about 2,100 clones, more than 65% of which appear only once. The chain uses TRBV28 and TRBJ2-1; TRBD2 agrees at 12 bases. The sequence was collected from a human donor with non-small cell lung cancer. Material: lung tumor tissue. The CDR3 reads CASSFPTLAGGWYEQFF. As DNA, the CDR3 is TGTGCCAGCAGCTTTCCCACCCTAGCGGGGGGGTGGTATGAGCAGTTCTTC.